This TCR beta chain was sequenced during a study of CD8 T cells in Susac syndrome (dated by TCRdb to about 2019). Context from the whole study: Of the Susac syndrome patients who were sequenced, 8 or 9 were in clinical remission while roughly six had clinically active disease. At the time of blood withdrawal, Susac syndrome patients were either therapy-naive, taking corticosteroids (with some also receiving IVIg), or on IVIg alone. Whether CD8+ T cell activation and differentiation in Susac syndrome was antigen driven was tested using repertoire sequencing. Beyond this particular receptor, the publication reports: No clonal expansion was detected in the CD4+ T cell repertoire of Susac syndrome patients. The number of individuals in the TCR sequencing and HLA analysis was recognized as being relatively small.

Peripheral blood CD8+ and CD4+ T cells from healthy donors, Susac syndrome patients and multiple sclerosis patients were profiled using high-throughput TCR beta sequencing. The Susac syndrome patients fulfilled recently defined diagnostic criteria for either definite or probable disease. Bulk CD8+ and CD4+ T cells were purified by magnetic negative isolation, while CD8+ TEMRA cells were enriched using FACS. Blood was collected in EDTA tubes and processed within 24 hours, with PBMCs isolated through density gradient centrifugation. PBMCs intended for TCR sequencing were frozen in liquid nitrogen and were later thawed in a 37 degrees C water bath. A purity of at least 90% was achieved for sorted or isolated CD4+, CD8+ and CD8+ TEMRA cells. A note on this clonotype: Its cognate antigen has yet to be identified. No much larger clone exists at a distance of one base, and base qualities are not known.

RNA was extracted using the RNeasy kit, and about 0.5 to 1 ug of the RNA was reverse transcribed with random hexamers. The immunoSEQ multiplex PCR assay, which covers 54 Vbeta and 13 Jbeta segments, was used to amplify TCR beta CDR3 regions. Bias from PCR amplification was corrected by using a synthetic template baseline for primer optimization and for computational correction. Per the authors' processing: Reads were annotated to V, D and J genes according to IMGT and were analyzed with immunoSEQ Analyzer, with only productive sequences retained. Clonality was computed as one minus Shannon entropy normalized by log2 of the number of productive unique sequences. For each patient and control, public and private clones were evaluated among the 100 most prevalent clones. Clones were defined as Susac-specific if absent from the healthy and MS cohorts, from roughly 1,100 published viral clones and from other ImmuneACCESS disease sequences. TCRdb trimmed public reads at Q25 via fastp, called clones via MiXCR and kept in-frame beta chains. Rows merge per CDR3 protein into single entries with the most common DNA and genes. The V and J calls follow TCRdb's processing rather than the paper's. For this sample there are roughly 250,000 distinct CDR3 sequences; 96% appear just once. Approximately 0.094% of the sample rests with the top ten.

The CDR3 starts with the cysteine, ends with the phenylalanine, and has 12 residues. This entry keeps only the CDR3 DNA: 36 bases, framed from base 1. CDR1 and CDR2 are drawn from the germline V gene (reference sequence): LNHDA, SQIVND. The germline ends are 15 bases apart after V is trimmed by 7 bases and J by 11 bases. This TCR was recovered from a human donor with Susac syndrome. The chain couples TRBV19 to TRBJ2-1; TRBD1 might be the D gene, on 6 matching bases. The sequenced material came from CD4+ T cells from PBMCs. The sequenced DNA is TGTGCCAGTAAAGTCGGGACAACTAAGCAGTTCTTC. The encoded protein is CASKVGTTKQFF.